This TCR beta chain comes out of a study of tumor-infiltrating lymphocytes in oesophageal squamous cell carcinoma. Per germline, CDR1 SGHTA and CDR2 FQGTGA. The CDR3 runs 13 residues. MiXCR, applied by TCRdb to the PCR reads, yields one record per CDR3 protein. Among more than 9,500 distinct CDR3 sequences listed, 50% to 60% were seen once. This TCR derives from a female donor with esophageal squamous cell carcinoma. Sequencing input: esophageal tumor tissue. The rearrangement uses TRBV7-3 and TRBJ2-1; no clear D. The end of the DNA aligns better with TRBJ2-7, so the J call may be wrong. CDR3 sequence (DNA): TGTGCCAGCAGCGAGATAGGGTTTGGCGAACAGTACTTC. It codes for CASSEIGFGEQYF.